What follows are 11 T cell receptor beta chains derived from one specimen sequenced in a study of T cells in Graves' hyperthyroidism and ophthalmopathy (dated by TCRdb to 2018 to 2020). Libraries were made using multiplex PCR. Sequencing was performed on an Illumina HiSeq 2000. The TCR beta CDR3 regions were amplified from RNA transcripts. A first-round RT-PCR of the TCR CDR3 used the HTBI primer set with the Qiagen OneStep RT-PCR kit. The raw public data were reprocessed by TCRdb itself: fastp quality trimming at Q25, MiXCR clonotype calling, in-frame beta chains only. Duplicate CDR3 protein sequences are folded into a single record with the most common DNA and genes. Here the sample has fewer than 750,000 distinct CDR3 sequences; roughly 15% occur a single time. The top ten constitute 12% of the sample. The sample consisted of blood. Receptors originate from a woman in her 50s with Graves' ophthalmopathy.

This clonotype was counted ten times or more. The chain has TRBV3-1 and TRBJ2-3; 7 bases match TRBD2. After removal of 6 bases from V and 5 bases from J, the junction contained 14 bases not matched to a gene. This CDR3 has 16 amino acids. Germline V CDR1 and CDR2: LGHDT, YNNKEL (reference sequence). The CDR3 nucleotides are TGTGCCAGCAGTCAACGCGTGGCGGGAGTTGGAGATACGCAGTATTTT. Protein sequence: CASSQRVAGVGDTQYF.

This clonotype was seen at least ten times. V gene TRBV28 combines with J gene TRBJ2-7; TRBD1 agrees at 9 bases. Germline V gives CDR1 MDHEN, CDR2 SYDVKM. V lost 1 base, J lost 5 bases, and 9 bases stayed unmatched. This CDR3 is built from 16 residues. The CDR3 DNA follows: TGTGCCAGCAGTTTATTTTTGGGACAGGGACTGGACGAGCAGTACTTC. Protein product: CASSLFLGQGLDEQYF. The full variable domain, with the rest looked up from reference TRBV28 and TRBJ2-7, is DVKVTQSSRYLVKRTGEKVFLECVQDMDHENMFWYRQDPGLGLRLIYFSYDVKMKEKGDIPEGYSVSREKKERFSLILESASTNQTSMYLCASSLFLGQGLDEQYFGPGTRLTVT.

This clonotype was picked up many times. The chain uses TRBV7-8 and TRBJ2-1, with TRBD2 matching over 8 bases. Per the germline V gene, CDR1 is SGHVS and CDR2 is FQNEAQ. The trim removed 1 base at V and 0 bases at J, leaving 2 bases unmatched. The CDR3 is made up of 16 amino acids. The CDR3 sequence is CASSLGGRISYNEQFF. CDR3 DNA sequence: TGTGCCAGCAGCTTAGGCGGGAGGATCTCCTACAATGAGCAGTTCTTC.

The chain recombines TRBV10-3 with TRBJ2-3; no definite D call. Per germline, CDR1 ENHRY and CDR2 SYGVKD. V was cut by 8 bases and J by 6 bases, with 12 bases left in between. The CDR3 has 12 amino acids. CDR3 loop: CAIAMGIDTQYF. CDR3 in DNA: TGTGCCATCGCGATGGGCATTGATACGCAGTATTTT.

This clonotype appeared many times. V and J are TRBV28 and TRBJ1-6, with 7 bases matching TRBD1. The length of the CDR3 is 19 residues. Germline V CDR1 and CDR2: MDHEN, SYDVKM. Trimming removed 1 base from V and 7 bases from J; junction bases left unmatched: 16. The CDR3 coding sequence is TGTGCCAGCAGTTTATTCCCGCAGGGGCAGACAGGGCTAAATTCACCCCTCCACTTT. Protein sequence: CASSLFPQGQTGLNSPLHF.

This clonotype occurred many times. In DNA, the CDR3 is TGTGCCAGCAGCTTAGCTTTTGGAGGGGACGGGGAGCTGTTTTTT. Protein sequence: CASSLAFGGDGELFF. The J gene is TRBJ2-2, the V gene TRBV7-2; D may be TRBD2 (6 bases). V shed 0 bases and J shed 7 bases, with 12 bases lying between them. This CDR3 has 15 residues. CDR1 is SGHTA and CDR2 is FQGNSA in the germline V gene.

The table lists this clonotype with many counts. The CDR3 sequence is CASSYSGGGYTF. The CDR3 bases are TGTGCCAGCAGTTACTCAGGGGGTGGCTACACCTTC. V is TRBV6-6 and J is TRBJ1-2, with D tentatively TRBD1 (6 bases). Per germline, CDR1 MNHNY and CDR2 SVGAGI (reference sequence). Trimming stripped 0 bases from V and 7 bases from J, with 6 bases between. The CDR3 has 12 amino acids.

The chain couples TRBV30 to TRBJ2-3; D is perhaps TRBD1 (5 bases). The CDR3 is 11 residues long. CDR1 GTSNPN and CDR2 SVGIG come from the germline V gene (reference sequence). V was pared by 4 bases and J by 6 bases, with 8 bases between. CDR3 residues: CAWTGKDTQYF. The CDR3 DNA follows: TGTGCCTGGACAGGGAAGGATACGCAGTATTTT.

This clonotype was seen at least ten times. J is TRBJ1-1 and V is TRBV6-1; D call uncertain. Germline V CDR1 and CDR2: MNHNS, SASEGT. Trimming removed 5 bases from V and 4 bases from J, with 11 bases in between. CDR3 length: 13 amino acids. The CDR3 region is CASSYGWATEAFF. The CDR3 nucleotides read TGTGCCAGCAGTTACGGGTGGGCCACTGAAGCTTTCTTT.

This clonotype was counted at least ten times. The chain links TRBV7-2 to TRBJ2-7, with 13 bases matching TRBD2. The CDR3 covers 16 residues. Germline CDR1 reads SGHTA; CDR2 reads FQGNSA. The J segment lost 3 bases and the V segment lost 5 bases, leaving 7 bases of the junction unmatched. CDR3 in DNA: TGTGCCAGCAGCCACGGGACTAGCGGGGTCTTCTACGAGCAGTACTTC. Encoded protein: CASSHGTSGVFYEQYF.

The J gene is TRBJ1-2, the V gene TRBV27; D perhaps matches TRBD1 (6 bases). V dropped 3 bases and J dropped 5 bases, with 16 bases sitting between them. CDR3 size: 15 residues. Germline values: CDR1 MNHEY, CDR2 SMNVEV (reference sequence). In nucleotides, the CDR3 is TGTGCCAGCAGTTTTACACAGGGACATTTTTATGGCTACACCTTC. Protein product: CASSFTQGHFYGYTF.